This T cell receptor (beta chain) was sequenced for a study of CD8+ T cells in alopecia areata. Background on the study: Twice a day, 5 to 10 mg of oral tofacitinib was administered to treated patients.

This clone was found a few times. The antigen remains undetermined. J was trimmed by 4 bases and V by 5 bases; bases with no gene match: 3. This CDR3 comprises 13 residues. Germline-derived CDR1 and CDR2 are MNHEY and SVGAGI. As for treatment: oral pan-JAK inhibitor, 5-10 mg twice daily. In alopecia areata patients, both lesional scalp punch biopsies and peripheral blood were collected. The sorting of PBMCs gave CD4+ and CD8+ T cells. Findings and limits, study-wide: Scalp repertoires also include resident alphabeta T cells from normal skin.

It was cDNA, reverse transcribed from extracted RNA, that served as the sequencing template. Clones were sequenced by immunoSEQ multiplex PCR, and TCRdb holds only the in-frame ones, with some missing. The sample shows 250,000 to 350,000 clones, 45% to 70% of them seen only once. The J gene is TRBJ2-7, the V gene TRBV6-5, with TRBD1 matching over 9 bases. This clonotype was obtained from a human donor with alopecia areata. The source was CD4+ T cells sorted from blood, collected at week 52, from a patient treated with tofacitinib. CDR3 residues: CASSRGQGYEQYF. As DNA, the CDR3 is TGTGCCAGCAGTCGCGGACAGGGGTACGAGCAGTACTTC.